This T cell receptor (beta chain) is from a study of T cells in Graves' hyperthyroidism and ophthalmopathy. The TCR beta CDR3 regions underwent amplification using RNA transcripts as the source. The TCR CDR3 was amplified in a first-round RT-PCR using the HTBI primer set. TCRdb used MiXCR to reprocess the multiplex PCR reads, holding one entry per CDR3 protein. Of hundreds of thousands of distinct CDR3 sequences in the sample, around 38% were seen once. This clonotype was picked up a small number of times. Sequencing input: blood. This TCR was recovered from a man aged 18-30 years with Graves' hyperthyroidism.

The CDR3 protein is CSARRIRGRNTEAFF. DNA for the CDR3: TGCAGTGCTAGGCGAATAAGGGGTCGGAACACTGAAGCTTTCTTT. The chain couples TRBV20-1 to TRBJ1-1, with D possibly matching TRBD1 (5 bases). Trimming pared 3 bases from V and 1 base from J, leaving 15 bases between. The germline CDR1 and CDR2 sequences are DFQATT and SNEGSKA (reference sequence). This CDR3 contains 15 residues.